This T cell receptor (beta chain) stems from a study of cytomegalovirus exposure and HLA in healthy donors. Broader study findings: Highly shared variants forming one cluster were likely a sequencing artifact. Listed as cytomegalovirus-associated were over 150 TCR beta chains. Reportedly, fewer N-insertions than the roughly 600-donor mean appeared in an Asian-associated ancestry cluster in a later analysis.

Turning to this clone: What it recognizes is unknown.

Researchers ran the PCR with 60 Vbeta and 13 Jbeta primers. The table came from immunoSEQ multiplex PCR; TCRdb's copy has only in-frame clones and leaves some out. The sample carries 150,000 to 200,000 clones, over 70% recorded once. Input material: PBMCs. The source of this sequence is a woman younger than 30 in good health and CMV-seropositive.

CDR3 sequence reads: CASSPGTKTQPQHF. The CDR3 bases are TGTGCCAGCAGTCCCGGGACAAAAACCCAGCCCCAGCATTTT. The chain carries TRBV5-5 and TRBJ1-5, with D possibly matching TRBD1 (6 bases). V was pared by 5 bases and J by 7 bases, with 16 bases between. CDR3 length equals 14 residues. Germline lookup yields CDR1 SGHKS and CDR2 YYEKEE (reference sequence).